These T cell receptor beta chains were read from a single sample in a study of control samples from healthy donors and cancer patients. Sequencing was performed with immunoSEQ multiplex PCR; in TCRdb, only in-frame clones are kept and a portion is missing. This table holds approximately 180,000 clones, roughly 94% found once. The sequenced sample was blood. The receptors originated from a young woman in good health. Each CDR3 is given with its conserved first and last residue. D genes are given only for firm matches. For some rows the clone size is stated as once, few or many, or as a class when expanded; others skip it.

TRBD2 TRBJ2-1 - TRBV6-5 CASSITSGRREQFF TGTGCCAGCTCCATCACTAGCGGGAGGCGAGAGCAGTTCTTC
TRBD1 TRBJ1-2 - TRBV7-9 CASSSLDRGSNYGYTF TGTGCCAGCAGCTCTCTCGACAGGGGAAGTAACTATGGCTACACCTTC
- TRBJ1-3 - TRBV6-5 CASRGLSSGNTIYF TGTGCCAGCAGAGGGCTAAGCTCTGGAAACACCATATATTTT
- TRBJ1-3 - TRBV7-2 CASSTLSGNTIYF TGTGCCAGCAGCACCCTTTCTGGAAACACCATATATTTT
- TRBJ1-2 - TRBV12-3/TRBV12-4 CASSLGGNYGYTF TGTGCCAGCAGTTTAGGGGGAAACTATGGCTACACCTTC
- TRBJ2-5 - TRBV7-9 CASSLGAGARETQYF TGTGCCAGCAGCTTAGGTGCAGGGGCCAGGGAGACCCAGTACTTC
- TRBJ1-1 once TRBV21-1 CASITGGTTEAFF TGTGCCAGCATCACAGGGGGTACAACTGAAGCTTTCTTT
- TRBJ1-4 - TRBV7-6 CASSSKNEKLFF TGTGCCAGCAGCTCTAAGAATGAAAAACTGTTTTTT
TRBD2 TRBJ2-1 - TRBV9 CASSVGGRLAGVRNEQFF TGTGCCAGCAGCGTAGGAGGGCGACTAGCGGGAGTAAGGAATGAGCAGTTCTTC
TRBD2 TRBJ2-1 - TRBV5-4 CASSLAGGRVGNEQFF TGTGCCAGCAGCTTGGCCGGCGGGAGAGTTGGTAATGAGCAGTTCTTC
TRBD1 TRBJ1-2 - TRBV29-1 CSGAQGAGNYGYTF TGCAGCGGTGCACAGGGGGCGGGTAACTATGGCTACACCTTC
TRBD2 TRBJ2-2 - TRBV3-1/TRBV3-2 CASSPRGGDTGELFF TGTGCCAGCAGCCCGCGGGGGGGCGACACCGGGGAGCTGTTTTTT
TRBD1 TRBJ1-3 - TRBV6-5 CASRPGTASGNTIYF TGTGCCAGCAGGCCAGGGACAGCCTCTGGAAACACCATATATTTT
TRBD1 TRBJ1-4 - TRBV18 CASSPTPGQGAEKLFF TGTGCCAGCTCGCCTACCCCGGGACAGGGGGCTGAAAAACTGTTTTTT
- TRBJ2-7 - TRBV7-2 CASSWGAPNEQYF TGTGCCAGCAGCTGGGGGGCGCCCAACGAGCAGTACTTC
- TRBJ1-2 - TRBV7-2 CASSLAGSYYGYTF TGTGCCAGCAGCTTAGCTGGCAGTTACTATGGCTACACCTTC
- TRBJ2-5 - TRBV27 CASSFGGRLPFAQYF TGTGCCAGCAGTTTTGGGGGTAGGCTTCCTTTCGCCCAGTACTTC
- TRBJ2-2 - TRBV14 CASSPFWGRTGELFF TGTGCCAGCAGCCCATTCTGGGGAAGAACCGGGGAGCTGTTTTTT
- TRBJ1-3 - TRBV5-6 CASGNFAAGNTIYF TGTGCCAGCGGGAACTTCGCTGCTGGAAACACCATATATTTT
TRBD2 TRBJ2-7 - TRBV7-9 CASSLAGPSSYEQYF TGTGCCAGCAGCCTAGCGGGGCCGAGCTCCTACGAGCAGTACTTC
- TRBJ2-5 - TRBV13 CASSPRPGLQETQYF TGTGCCAGCAGCCCGAGGCCGGGACTTCAAGAGACCCAGTACTTC
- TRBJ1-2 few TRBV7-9 CASSFGNDYGYTF TGTGCCAGCAGCTTTGGGAATGACTATGGCTACACCTTC
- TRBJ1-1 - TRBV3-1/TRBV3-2 CASSYTANTEAFF TGTGCCAGCAGCTATACAGCGAACACTGAAGCTTTCTTT
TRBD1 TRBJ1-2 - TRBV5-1 CASSLGLDRINGYTF TGCGCCAGCAGCTTGGGCCTGGACAGGATTAATGGCTACACCTTC
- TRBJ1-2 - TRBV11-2 CASSQMGGPNYGYTF TGTGCCAGCAGCCAAATGGGAGGGCCGAACTATGGCTACACCTTC
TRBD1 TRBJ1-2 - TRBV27 CASSPTGGNYGYTF TGTGCCAGCAGTCCGACAGGGGGTAACTATGGCTACACCTTC
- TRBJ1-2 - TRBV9 CASSVGQGNYGYTF TGTGCCAGCAGCGTAGGGCAGGGAAACTATGGCTACACCTTC
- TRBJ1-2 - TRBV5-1 CASSLAGGPAYGYTF TGCGCCAGCAGCTTGGCCGGAGGACCAGCCTATGGCTACACCTTC
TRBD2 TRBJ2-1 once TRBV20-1 CSASVPGLAVSYNEQFF TGCAGTGCTAGTGTACCGGGACTAGCGGTCTCCTACAATGAGCAGTTCTTC
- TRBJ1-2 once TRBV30 CAWIPGDWYGYTF TGTGCCTGGATCCCAGGGGATTGGTATGGCTACACCTTC
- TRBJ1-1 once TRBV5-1 CASSLGGDTEAFF TGCGCCAGCAGCTTGGGGGGCGACACTGAAGCTTTCTTT
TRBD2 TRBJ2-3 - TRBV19 CASSRRTSGSDTQYF TGTGCCAGTAGCCGGAGGACTAGCGGGAGTGATACGCAGTATTTT
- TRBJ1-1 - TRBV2 CASSPWPENTEAFF TGTGCCAGCAGTCCGTGGCCTGAGAACACTGAAGCTTTCTTT
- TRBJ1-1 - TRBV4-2 CASSPDAGGVPEAFF TGTGCCAGCAGCCCGGATGCTGGGGGGGTCCCGGAAGCTTTCTTT
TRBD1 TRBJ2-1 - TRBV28 CASKKQGPYNEQFF TGTGCCAGCAAAAAACAGGGGCCCTACAATGAGCAGTTCTTC
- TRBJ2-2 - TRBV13 CASSQQRERSTGELFF TGTGCCAGCAGCCAACAGAGGGAAAGGAGCACCGGGGAGCTGTTTTTT
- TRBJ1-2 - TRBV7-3 CASSFLGAPEDYTF TGTGCCAGCAGCTTTTTGGGCGCCCCCGAGGACTACACCTTC
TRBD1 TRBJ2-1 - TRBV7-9 CASSKRTGTGGNEQFF TGTGCCAGCAGCAAACGGACCGGGACAGGGGGTAATGAGCAGTTCTTC
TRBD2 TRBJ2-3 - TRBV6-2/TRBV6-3 CASSYGATSGGLGTDTQYF TGTGCCAGCAGTTACGGGGCTACTAGCGGCGGCTTGGGCACAGATACGCAGTATTTT
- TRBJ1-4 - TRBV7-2 CASSPRRGIGTNEKLFF TGTGCCAGCAGCCCTCGGAGGGGGATTGGGACTAATGAAAAACTGTTTTTT
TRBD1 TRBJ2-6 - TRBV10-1 CASSEGAQGEYICSGANVLTF TGCGCCAGCAGTGAGGGGGCCCAGGGGGAATATATTTGCTCTGGGGCCAACGTCCTGACTTTC
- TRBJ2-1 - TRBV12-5 CASGGLATYNEQFF TGTGCTAGTGGTGGGTTAGCCACCTACAATGAGCAGTTCTTC
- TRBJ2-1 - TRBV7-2 CASSLGDSHSYNEQFF TGTGCCAGCAGCTTAGGCGATAGCCATTCCTACAATGAGCAGTTCTTC
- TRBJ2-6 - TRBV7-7 CASSLVGTAPLAGANVLTF TGTGCTAGCAGCTTAGTAGGCACAGCTCCCTTGGCTGGGGCCAACGTCCTGACTTTC
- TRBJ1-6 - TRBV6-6 CASSYGTPGGSPLHF TGTGCCAGCAGTTACGGGACACCGGGGGGTTCACCCCTCCACTTT
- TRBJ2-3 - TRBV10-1 CASSSGADTQYF TGCGCCAGCAGTTCAGGGGCAGATACGCAGTATTTT
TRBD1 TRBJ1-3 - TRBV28 CASSLLGQGGNTIYF TGTGCCAGCAGTTTACTCGGACAGGGAGGAAACACCATATATTTT